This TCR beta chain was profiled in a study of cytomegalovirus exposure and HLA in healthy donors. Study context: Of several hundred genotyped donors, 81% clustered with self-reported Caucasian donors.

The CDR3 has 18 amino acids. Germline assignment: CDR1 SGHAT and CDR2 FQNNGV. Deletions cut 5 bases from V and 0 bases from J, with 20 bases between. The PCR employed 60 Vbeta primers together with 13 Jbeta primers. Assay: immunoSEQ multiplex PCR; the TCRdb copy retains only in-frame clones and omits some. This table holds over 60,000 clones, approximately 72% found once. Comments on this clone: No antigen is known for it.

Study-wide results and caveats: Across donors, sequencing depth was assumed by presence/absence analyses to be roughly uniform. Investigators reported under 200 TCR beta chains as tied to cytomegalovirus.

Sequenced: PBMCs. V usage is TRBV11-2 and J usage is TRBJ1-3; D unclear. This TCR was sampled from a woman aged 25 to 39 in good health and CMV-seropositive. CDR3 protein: CASSPGLPLKGSGNTIYF. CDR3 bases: TGTGCCAGCAGCCCCGGACTGCCCCTCAAGGGCTCTGGAAACACCATATATTTT.